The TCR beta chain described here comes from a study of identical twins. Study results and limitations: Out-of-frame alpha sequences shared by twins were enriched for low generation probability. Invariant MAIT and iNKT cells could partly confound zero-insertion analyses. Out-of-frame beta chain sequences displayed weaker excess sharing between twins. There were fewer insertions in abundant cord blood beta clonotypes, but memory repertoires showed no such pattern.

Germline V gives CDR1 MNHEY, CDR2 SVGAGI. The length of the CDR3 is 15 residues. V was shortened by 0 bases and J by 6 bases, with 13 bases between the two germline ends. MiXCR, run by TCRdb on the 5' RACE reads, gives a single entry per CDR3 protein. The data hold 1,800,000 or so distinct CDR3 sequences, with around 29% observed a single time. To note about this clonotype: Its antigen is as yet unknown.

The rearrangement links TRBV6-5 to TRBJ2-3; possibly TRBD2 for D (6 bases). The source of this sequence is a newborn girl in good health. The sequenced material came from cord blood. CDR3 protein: CASSYSEGLSDTQYF. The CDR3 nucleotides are TGTGCCAGCAGTTACTCGGAGGGCCTCTCCGATACGCAGTATTTT.